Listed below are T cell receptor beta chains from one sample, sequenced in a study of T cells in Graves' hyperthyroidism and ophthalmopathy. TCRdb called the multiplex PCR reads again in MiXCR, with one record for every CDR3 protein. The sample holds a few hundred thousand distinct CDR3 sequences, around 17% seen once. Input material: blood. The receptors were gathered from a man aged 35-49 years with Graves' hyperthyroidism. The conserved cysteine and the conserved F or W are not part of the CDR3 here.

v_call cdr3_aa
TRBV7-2 ASSSGTLSTDTQY
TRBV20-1 SARVGRSLF
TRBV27 ASSLSWSSETQY
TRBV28 ASSSYSGGAGEQF
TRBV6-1 ASLDRGRGGYT
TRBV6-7 ASPANSPLH
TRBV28 ASSQTPGQLYGYT
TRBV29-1 SVGLGIGSYEQY
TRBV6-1 ASSESYINTIY
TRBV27 ASSSRLLYGYT
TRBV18 ASSPARGSYEQY
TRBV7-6 ASSPRGLQGRVDGYT
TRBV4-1 ASSPRATNEKLF
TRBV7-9 ASSLMGQGGHEQY
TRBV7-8 ASSTRPGQGANEQY
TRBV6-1 ASRRQGVNQPQH
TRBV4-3 ASSQAGQYNEQF
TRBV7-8 ASSLVGGPSHSGNTIY
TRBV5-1 ASSFLAGGATDTQY
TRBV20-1 SAPDTSTGELF
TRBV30 AWSVGSGELF
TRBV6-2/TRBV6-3 ASSRTGDLTPQH
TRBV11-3 ASSSRGYTDTQY
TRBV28 ASSTSPGGGINQPQH
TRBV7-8 ASSLRGANSEAF
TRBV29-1 SVTEGLSQPQH
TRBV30 AWNGQVHSPLH
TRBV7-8 ASSLAFRGQYNSPLH
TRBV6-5 ASSYFLAGGYT
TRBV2 ASTTSGTDTQY
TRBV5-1 ASSLVSASRETQY
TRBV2 ASSERGLGRQPQH
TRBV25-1 ASSERQGSSYEQY
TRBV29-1 SVRLGGDEQY
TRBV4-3 ASRSDRQETQY
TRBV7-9 ASGPLSGNTIY
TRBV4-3 ASSQTILARRTDTQY
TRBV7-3 ASSSRQGSDEQY